This TCR beta chain was captured by sequencing in a study of blood T cell repertoires in COVID-19. The CDR3 contains 14 residues. The germline gives CDR1 SGHDT, CDR2 YYEEEE. Trimming took 1 base from V and 0 from J, leaving 7 bases between them. Authors' methods: Amplification from reference gene primers served as the basis for estimated nucleated cell counts. Libraries were prepared by immunoSEQ multiplex PCR; TCRdb keeps only in-frame clonotypes and omits some of them. The DNA gave D and trimming, while V, J and clone size come from that table. The sample shows roughly 130,000 clones, under 85% of them seen only once.

The chain has TRBV5-6 and TRBJ1-2; the D is unclear. This clonotype was sampled from an older woman with acute or convalescent COVID-19. Sample: peripheral blood. CDR3: CASSLNGPNYGYTF. CDR3 coding DNA: TGTGCCAGCAGCTTGAACGGTCCTAACTATGGCTACACCTTC.